The 10 T cell receptor beta chains reported below all come from one sample, sequenced in a study of blood T cells in healthy people across ages (dated by TCRdb to about 2015). Preparation of the library involved 5' RACE. A second PCR of roughly 6 to 11 cycles was run with a J-beta primer mix and a sample-barcoded 5' primer. TCRdb reprocessing: public reads trimmed at Q25 with fastp, clones called with MiXCR, in-frame beta chains kept. Rows with one shared CDR3 protein collapse into an entry with the most common genes and DNA. The table for this sample lists fewer than 2,000,000 distinct CDR3 sequences; about 39% of them were counted only once. The top ten clones comprise under 25% of the sample. Sequencing input: blood. The receptors shown here come from a human donor in good health.

CDR3 loop: CASSPHRDSNQPQHF. The CDR3 nucleotides are TGTGCCAGCAGTCCTCACAGGGATAGCAATCAGCCCCAGCATTTT. V gene TRBV6-1 combines with J gene TRBJ1-5, with D possibly matching TRBD1 (6 bases). The CDR3 sequence is 15 residues long. Trimming cost V 5 bases and J 0 bases, with 11 bases left between them. Germline V lookup: CDR1 MNHNS, CDR2 SASEGT.

This clonotype was observed at least ten times. The rearrangement links TRBV2 to TRBJ2-5; D perhaps matches TRBD2 (6 bases). V shed 2 bases and J shed 4 bases, with 8 bases lying between them. Germline V gives CDR1 SNHLY, CDR2 FYNNEI. CDR3 length equals 13 residues. The CDR3 DNA is TGTGCCAGCAGTGAATGGAGGGGAGAGACCCAGTACTTC. It codes for CASSEWRGETQYF.

V gene TRBV6-5 combines with J gene TRBJ1-2; D is undetermined. The germline gives CDR1 MNHEY, CDR2 SVGAGI. The CDR3 loop spans 15 amino acids. With 0 bases removed from V and 4 bases from J, the gap between germline ends came to 12 bases. The DNA for the CDR3 is TGTGCCAGCAGTTACTCGAGGCAGAGCCTCTATGGCTACACCTTC. Its protein is CASSYSRQSLYGYTF.

This clonotype appeared a few times. V is TRBV14 and J is TRBJ2-3; 7 nucleotides agree with TRBD1. This CDR3 has 15 amino acids. V was clipped by 5 bases and J by 2 bases; unmatched bases: 7. Germline V gene sequence: CDR1 SGHDN, CDR2 FVKESK. DNA for the CDR3: TGTGCCAGCAGCGCCCGGGACAGAAACACAGATACGCAGTATTTT. It codes for CASSARDRNTDTQYF.

CDR3 in DNA: TGTGCCAGCAGCTTAGCCGAAAGGGGTCGTAATGAGCAGTTCTTC. This encodes CASSLAERGRNEQFF. This chain connects TRBV7-2 to TRBJ2-1; a possible D gene is TRBD1 (5 bases). The V and J ends lost 0 bases and 7 bases respectively, with 13 bases between them. Germline assignment: CDR1 SGHTA and CDR2 FQGNSA. The CDR3 spans 15 residues. Complete variable domain (other parts from reference TRBV7-2 and TRBJ2-1): GAGVSQSPSNKVTEKGKDVELRCDPISGHTALYWYRQSLGQGLEFLIYFQGNSAPDKSGLPSDRFSAERTGGSVSTLTIQRTQQEDSAVYLCASSLAERGRNEQFFGPGTRLTVL.

This clonotype was found a few times. The gene calls are TRBV6-5 and TRBJ1-5, with D hard to call. The germline V and J ends were trimmed by 5 bases and 0 bases, with 5 bases remaining between them. The CDR3 length is 13 residues. Germline-derived CDR1 and CDR2 are MNHEY and SVGAGI. This CDR3 reads CASSTNSNQPQHF. CDR3 sequence (DNA): TGTGCCAGCAGTACCAATAGCAATCAGCCCCAGCATTTT.

CDR3: CASRGRDRGWEQYF. The DNA for the CDR3 is TGTGCCAGCAGGGGACGGGACAGGGGTTGGGAGCAGTACTTC. The chain is built from TRBV6-5 and TRBJ2-4; 10 nucleotides agree with TRBD1. With V trimmed by 6 bases and J by 13 bases, 12 bases remained unmatched. The CDR3 totals 14 residues. Germline V gene sequence: CDR1 MNHEY, CDR2 SVGAGI.

This clonotype was seen a few times. V is TRBV27 and J is TRBJ2-1; D assignment may be TRBD1 or TRBD2 (5 bases each). Germline CDR1 is MNHEY and CDR2 is SMNVEV (reference sequence). V lost 5 bases to trimming and J lost 3 bases, with 17 bases between them. The CDR3 is 16 amino acids. This CDR3 is CASSPRQRGDYNEQFF. In nucleotides, the CDR3 is TGTGCCAGCAGTCCGCGACAGAGAGGGGACTACAATGAGCAGTTCTTC.

This clonotype has just a few counts. The chain employs TRBV7-3 and TRBJ2-1; 7 bases match TRBD2. Germline V lookup: CDR1 SGHTA, CDR2 FQGTGA. With V trimmed by 3 bases and J by 5 bases, 7 bases remained unmatched. The CDR3 is 15 amino acids. In DNA form, the CDR3 reads TGTGCCAGCAGCTTGGGACCTAGCGGCAACAATGAGCAGTTCTTC. Translated, it gives CASSLGPSGNNEQFF.

The rearrangement links TRBV12-3 or TRBV12-4 to TRBJ2-3; 7 positions match TRBD2. V trimming: 5 bases; J trimming: 8 bases; junction bases outside the gene matches: 10. The CDR3 extends over 14 amino acids. CDR3 DNA: TGTGCCAGCAGTAAGGGACCCTGGGGGGGTACGCAGTATTTT. Its translation is CASSKGPWGGTQYF.